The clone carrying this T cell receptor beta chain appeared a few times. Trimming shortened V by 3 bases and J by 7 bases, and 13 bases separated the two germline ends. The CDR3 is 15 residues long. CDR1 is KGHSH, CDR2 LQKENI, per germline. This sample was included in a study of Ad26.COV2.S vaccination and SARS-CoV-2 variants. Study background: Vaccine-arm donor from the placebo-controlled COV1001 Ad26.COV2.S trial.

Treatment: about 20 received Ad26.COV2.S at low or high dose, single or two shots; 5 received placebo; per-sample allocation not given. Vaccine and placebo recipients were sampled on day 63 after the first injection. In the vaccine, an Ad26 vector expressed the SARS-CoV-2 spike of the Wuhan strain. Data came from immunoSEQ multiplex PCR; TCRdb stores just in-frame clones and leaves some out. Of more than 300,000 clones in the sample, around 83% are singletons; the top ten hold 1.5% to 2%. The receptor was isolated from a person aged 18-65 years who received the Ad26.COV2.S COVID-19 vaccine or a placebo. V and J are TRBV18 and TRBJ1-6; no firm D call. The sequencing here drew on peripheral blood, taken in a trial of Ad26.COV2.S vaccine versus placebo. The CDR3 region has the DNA TGTGCCAGCTCACCCGAGACGCGAGGGAATTCACCCCTCCACTTT. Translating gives CASSPETRGNSPLHF.